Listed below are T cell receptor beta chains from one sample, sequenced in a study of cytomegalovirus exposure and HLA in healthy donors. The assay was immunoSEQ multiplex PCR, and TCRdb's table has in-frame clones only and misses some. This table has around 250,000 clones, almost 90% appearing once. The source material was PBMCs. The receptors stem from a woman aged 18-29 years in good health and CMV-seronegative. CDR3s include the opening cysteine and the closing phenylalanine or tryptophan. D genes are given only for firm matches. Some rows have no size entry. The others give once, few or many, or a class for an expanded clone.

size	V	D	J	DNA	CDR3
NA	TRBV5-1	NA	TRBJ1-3	TGCGCCAGCAGCACCGGAGATGTTTACGGAAACACCATATATTTT	CASSTGDVYGNTIYF
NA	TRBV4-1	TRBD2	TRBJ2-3	TGCGCCAGCAGCCAAGGCGGGGGGGCAGATACGCAGTATTTT	CASSQGGGADTQYF
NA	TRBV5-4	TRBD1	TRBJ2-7	TGTGCCAGCAGCTTTAAGGGGGCGGACGAGCAGTACTTC	CASSFKGADEQYF
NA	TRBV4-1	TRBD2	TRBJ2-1	TGCGCCAGCAGCCCCGGCCCCCTAGCGGGGGGGATCTATGAGCAGTTCTTC	CASSPGPLAGGIYEQFF
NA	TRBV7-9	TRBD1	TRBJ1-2	TGTGCCAGCAGCTCAGGGGGGCAAATCTATGGCTACACCTTC	CASSSGGQIYGYTF
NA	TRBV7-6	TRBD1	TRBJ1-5	TGTGCCAGCAGCTTACGGCTAGACAGGGGGCAGCCCCAGCATTTT	CASSLRLDRGQPQHF
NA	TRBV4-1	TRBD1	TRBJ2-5	TGCGCCAGCAGCCAACCTTTAAGGACAGGACATCACGGGACCCAGTACTTC	CASSQPLRTGHHGTQYF
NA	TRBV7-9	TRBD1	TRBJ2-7	TGTGCCAGCAGCGTTGGACAGGGGCTAACCTACGAGCAGTACTTC	CASSVGQGLTYEQYF
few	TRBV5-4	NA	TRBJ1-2	TGTGCCAGCACCTCGTTTGGGGGGTATTATGGCTACACCTTC	CASTSFGGYYGYTF
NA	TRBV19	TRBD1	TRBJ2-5	TGTGCCAGTAGTACCTCTACCGGGACAGCCAGCGGGACCCAGTACTTC	CASSTSTGTASGTQYF
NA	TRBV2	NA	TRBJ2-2	TGTGCCAGCAGTGATCCCCTACGGTCTGGGGAGCTGTTTTTT	CASSDPLRSGELFF
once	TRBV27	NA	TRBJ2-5	TGTGCCAGCAGTTTAAAATTCGACAGGCTATTAGAGACCCAGTACTTC	CASSLKFDRLLETQYF
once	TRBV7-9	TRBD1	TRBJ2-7	TGTGCCAGCAGCATAAATTGGGGAGACAGGGGAAAAACCTACGAGCAGTACTTC	CASSINWGDRGKTYEQYF
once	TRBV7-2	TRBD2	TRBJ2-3	TGTGCCAGCAGCTTAGTAGCGGGGGGGCCAGATACGCAGTATTTT	CASSLVAGGPDTQYF